The clone carrying this T cell receptor beta chain is a singleton in its sample. This entry belongs to a study of blood T cell repertoires in COVID-19. The overall study: The United States, Italy and Spain provided the acute and convalescent COVID-19 samples. T cells, B-cell-depleted T cells, or PBMCs provided the cDNA or gDNA that served as material.

Original handling: Cell counts per sample came from amplifying reference gene primers. The protocol was immunoSEQ multiplex PCR, while the TCRdb copy is restricted to in-frame clones and leaves out a portion. From that table come the V and J calls and clone size; the DNA was used to work out D and trimming. The table has more than 75,000 clones, more than 75% seen once. With 6 bases clipped from V and 4 bases from J, the junction kept 7 bases outside the gene matches. Germline V CDR1 and CDR2: ENHRY, SYGVKD. This CDR3 is built from 16 residues. Source material: peripheral blood. J is TRBJ2-5 and V is TRBV10-3, with 14 bases aligning to TRBD2. The origin of this receptor is a woman over 75 with active COVID-19. This CDR3 is CAISPGTSGSGETQYF. DNA of the CDR3: TGTGCCATCAGCCCCGGGACTAGCGGGAGCGGAGAGACCCAGTACTTC.